A single sample gave rise to the 28 T cell receptor beta chains below, sequenced in a study of control samples from healthy donors and cancer patients. Profiled with immunoSEQ multiplex PCR; TCRdb holds only in-frame clones, not every one. The sample contains some 150,000 clones, over 90% of which appear only once. The sequenced sample was blood. These receptors came from a man aged 50-60 years in good health.

The chain couples TRBV27 to TRBJ2-5; 9 positions agree with TRBD2. Germline CDR1 and CDR2: MNHEY and SMNVEV (reference sequence). With 1 base clipped from V and 5 bases from J, the junction kept 5 bases outside the gene matches. This CDR3 is built from 15 residues. The CDR3 here is CASSLFLAGKETQYF. CDR3 nucleotides: TGTGCCAGCAGTTTATTTCTAGCGGGAAAGGAGACCCAGTACTTC.

This rearrangement joins TRBV29-1 to TRBJ2-7, with D possibly being TRBD2 (5 bases). Germline lookup yields CDR1 SQVTM and CDR2 ANQGSEA. V shed 3 bases and J shed 3 bases, with 12 bases lying between them. The CDR3 sequence is 13 residues long. CDR3 coding DNA: TGCAGCGTTGATCGTGGGAGTGGCTACGAGCAGTACTTC. The encoded protein is CSVDRGSGYEQYF.

This clone has more than one count but fewer than ten. The rearrangement uses TRBV25-1 and TRBJ1-2; 8 positions match TRBD1. Germline assignment: CDR1 MGHDK and CDR2 SYGVNS. Trimming at V came to 1 base and at J to 4 bases, leaving 5 bases not matched to a gene. This CDR3 spans 15 amino acids. CDR3 amino acids: CASSESPGGGYGYTF. The CDR3 bases are TGTGCCAGCAGTGAATCCCCAGGGGGCGGCTATGGCTACACCTTC.

V and J are TRBV18 and TRBJ2-1; D unclear. There are 15 residues in the CDR3. CDR1 KGHSH and CDR2 LQKENI come from the germline V gene. V shed 3 bases and J shed 9 bases, with 18 bases lying between them. The CDR3 loop reads CASSPRQVGDREQFF. The CDR3 DNA is TGTGCCAGCTCACCCCGGCAGGTTGGGGATCGTGAGCAGTTCTTC.

The gene calls are TRBV19 and TRBJ2-3; 9 bases are shared with TRBD1. The CDR3 has 15 amino acids. Trimming took 3 bases from V and 3 from J; bases not matched to a gene: 4. CDR1 and CDR2 (germline): LNHDA, SQIVND (reference sequence). The CDR3 sequence: CASSIGDRVTDTQYF. CDR3 in DNA: TGTGCCAGTAGTATTGGGGACAGGGTTACAGATACGCAGTATTTT.

The chain recombines TRBV6-1 with TRBJ2-7; D remains ambiguous. V shed 2 bases and J shed 3 bases, with 5 bases lying between them. Germline CDR1 MNHNS, CDR2 SASEGT. CDR3 size: 12 residues. The CDR3 protein is CASSESHYEQYF. The CDR3 nucleotides are TGTGCCAGCAGTGAATCCCACTACGAGCAGTACTTC.

The V and J genes are TRBV10-2 and TRBJ2-2; 13 positions match TRBD2. The germline CDR1 and CDR2 sequences are WSHSY and SAAADI. The CDR3 contains 16 residues. V was pared by 7 bases and J by 5 bases, with 7 bases of the junction left unmatched. The CDR3 region is CASTGLAGVRTGELFF. The CDR3 nucleotides read TGCGCCAGCACTGGACTAGCGGGAGTTCGGACCGGGGAGCTGTTTTTT.

The rearrangement links TRBV9 to TRBJ2-1; D may be TRBD1 or TRBD2 (5 bases each). The CDR3 is 14 amino acids. The germline V gene encodes CDR1 SGDLS and CDR2 YYNGEE. V dropped 0 bases and J dropped 6 bases, with 10 bases sitting between them. The CDR3 DNA reads as TGTGCCAGCAGCGTAGCTACTAGGGGCAATGAGCAGTTCTTC. Protein sequence: CASSVATRGNEQFF.

The V gene is TRBV19, the J gene TRBJ1-1, with 10 bases matching TRBD1. J gave up 5 bases and V 6 bases, and 9 bases lay outside the gene matches. Germline values: CDR1 LNHDA, CDR2 SQIVND (reference sequence). The CDR3 is 15 amino acids. This CDR3 reads CASRSPGQGWTEAFF. As DNA, the CDR3 is TGTGCCAGTAGATCGCCGGGACAGGGGTGGACTGAAGCTTTCTTT.

The chain joins TRBV27 to TRBJ1-5, with D tentatively TRBD1 (6 bases). Germline V gene lookup returns CDR1 MNHEY and CDR2 SMNVEV (reference sequence). The V gene lost 6 bases and the J gene lost 6 bases, with 12 bases spanning the gap. The CDR3 is 13 amino acids. The CDR3 nucleotides are TGTGCCAGCAGGGGGGCGGGGATTCAGCCCCAGCATTTT. Amino acid sequence: CASRGAGIQPQHF.

The chain recombines TRBV5-1 with TRBJ2-4, with TRBD1 matching over 7 bases. The CDR3 runs to 14 residues. From germline, CDR1 is SGHRS and CDR2 YFSETQ. Trimming at V came to 0 bases and at J to 7 bases, leaving 4 bases not matched to a gene. Written as DNA, the CDR3 is TGCGCCAGCAGCTTGGGAGGGGGCGTGAACATTCAGTACTTC. Protein sequence: CASSLGGGVNIQYF.

V usage is TRBV30 and J usage is TRBJ1-6; D is perhaps TRBD1 (5 bases). The CDR3 has 15 residues. From germline, CDR1 is GTSNPN and CDR2 SVGIG (reference sequence). V dropped 0 bases and J dropped 9 bases, with 15 bases sitting between them. CDR3 nucleotide sequence: TGTGCCTGGAGTGTAAGGGGATATCGGGGTTCACCCCTCCACTTT. Translating gives CAWSVRGYRGSPLHF.

The chain is built from TRBV19 and TRBJ2-2, with 14 bases aligning to TRBD2. Trimming took 5 bases from V and 2 from J; bases not matched to a gene: 13. This CDR3 spans 20 amino acids. Germline assignment: CDR1 LNHDA and CDR2 SQIVND (reference sequence). This chain's CDR3 is CASSFSGTSGRMGNTGELFF. The CDR3 bases are TGTGCCAGTAGTTTCTCCGGGACTAGCGGGAGAATGGGTAACACCGGGGAGCTGTTTTTT.

The chain combines TRBV7-9 with TRBJ2-5; tentative D call: TRBD2 (7 bases). The CDR3 totals 14 residues. The V end lost 5 bases, the J end lost 4 bases, and 14 bases lay between the germline ends. CDR1 and CDR2 from the germline V gene are SEHNR and FQNEAQ (reference sequence). DNA of the CDR3: TGTGCCAGCAGCCATGGACTAGGGGGAGAGACCCAGTACTTC. Its protein product is CASSHGLGGETQYF.

The rearrangement links TRBV28 to TRBJ1-4, with D hard to call. CDR1 is MDHEN and CDR2 is SYDVKM in the germline V gene. The CDR3 extends over 13 amino acids. The V gene lost 4 bases and the J gene lost 7 bases, with 10 bases spanning the gap. In DNA form, the CDR3 reads TGTGCCAGCAGTTCACAGTGGGGTGAAAAACTGTTTTTT. Its protein is CASSSQWGEKLFF.

In DNA form, the CDR3 reads TGTGCCAGCAGTGAAACGGGACTCTTGAACACTGAAGCTTTCTTT. Translated: CASSETGLLNTEAFF. The genes are TRBV25-1 and TRBJ1-1; TRBD1 is a possible D gene (5 bases). V lost 2 bases to trimming and J lost 0 bases, with 10 bases between them. The CDR3 is made up of 15 amino acids. The germline V gene has CDR1 MGHDK and CDR2 SYGVNS.

The V and J genes are TRBV27 and TRBJ2-3; the match to TRBD1 covers 8 bases. Germline trimming cut 6 bases from V and 2 bases from J; bases unmatched to any gene: 10. The CDR3 covers 16 residues. Germline V CDR1 and CDR2: MNHEY, SMNVEV (reference sequence). This chain's CDR3 is CASSRQGALNTDTQYF. The CDR3 coding sequence is TGTGCCAGCAGCAGGCAGGGGGCGCTTAACACAGATACGCAGTATTTT.

V gene TRBV7-3 combines with J gene TRBJ2-6, with TRBD2 matching 14 bases. The CDR3 is made up of 19 amino acids. V lost 4 bases and J lost 3; bases outside the gene matches: 8. Germline loops: CDR1 SGHTA, CDR2 FQGTGA. CDR3 sequence: CASSSSGTSGRDGANVLTF. The CDR3 DNA reads TGTGCCAGCAGCTCTTCCGGGACTAGCGGGAGAGATGGGGCCAACGTCCTGACTTTC.

The rearrangement joins TRBV11-2 to TRBJ2-5, with D possibly being TRBD2 (7 bases). Germline lookup yields CDR1 SGHAT and CDR2 FQNNGV. This CDR3 has 16 residues. The germline V and J ends were trimmed by 5 bases and 7 bases, with 23 bases remaining between them. The CDR3 protein is CASSRGGSEPGGTQYF. The CDR3 DNA reads TGTGCCAGCAGCAGGGGGGGTTCGGAGCCGGGAGGGACCCAGTACTTC.

This chain joins TRBV18 and TRBJ2-1; tentative D call: TRBD2 (5 bases). The germline V and J ends were trimmed by 1 base and 0 bases, with 10 bases remaining between them. The CDR3 runs to 16 residues. CDR1 and CDR2 from the germline V gene are KGHSH and LQKENI. The CDR3 DNA sequence: TGTGCCAGCTCACCACTCCGACTAAGCTCCTACAATGAGCAGTTCTTC. This translates into CASSPLRLSSYNEQFF.

This sequence joins TRBV29-1 and TRBJ2-3; TRBD1 matches 7 bases. In germline, CDR1 is SQVTM, CDR2 ANQGSEA. V was clipped by 5 bases and J by 3 bases; unmatched bases: 5. The CDR3 sequence is 13 residues long. CDR3 nucleotide sequence: TGCAGCGTTTATACAGGGGAGACAGATACGCAGTATTTT. The encoded protein is CSVYTGETDTQYF.

This clone was counted a single time. The genes are TRBV6-2 or TRBV6-3 and TRBJ2-5, with 9 bases that match TRBD1. Germline V gene sequence: CDR1 MNHEY, CDR2 SVGEGT. J gave up 4 bases and V 6 bases, and 6 bases lay outside the gene matches. CDR3 length: 14 residues. This chain's CDR3 is CASSLDRGGETQYF. DNA for the CDR3: TGTGCCAGCAGCCTTGACAGGGGGGGAGAGACCCAGTACTTC.

This clone was detected once. The rearrangement joins TRBV6-6 to TRBJ2-5; D is uncertain. V lost 8 bases and J 1 base, leaving 11 bases between the germline ends. Germline CDR1 is MNHNY and CDR2 is SVGAGI (reference sequence). CDR3 length: 13 residues. The CDR3 region is CASLGRIQETQYF. The CDR3 nucleotides read TGTGCCAGCCTCGGCCGGATCCAAGAGACCCAGTACTTC.

The chain recombines TRBV5-1 with TRBJ2-3; D remains ambiguous. The CDR3 has 15 residues. V was shortened by 1 base and J by 2 bases, with 11 bases between the two germline ends. CDR1 and CDR2 from the germline V gene are SGHRS and YFSETQ. CDR3: CASSLNGLPTDTQYF. The CDR3 bases are TGCGCCAGCAGCTTGAATGGGTTGCCCACAGATACGCAGTATTTT.

The rearrangement uses TRBV28 and TRBJ1-1, with 9 bases lining up with TRBD1. Trimming at V came to 5 bases and at J to 0 bases, leaving 10 bases not matched to a gene. Germline-derived CDR1 and CDR2 are MDHEN and SYDVKM. The CDR3 extends over 17 amino acids. CDR3 in amino acids: CASSADRGMRLNTEAFF. CDR3 in DNA: TGTGCCAGCAGTGCGGACAGGGGCATGCGTCTGAACACTGAAGCTTTCTTT.

The V call is TRBV2, the J call TRBJ1-2; 9 nucleotides agree with TRBD1. Germline CDR1 SNHLY, CDR2 FYNNEI. V lost 5 bases, J lost 6 bases, and 4 bases stayed unmatched. The CDR3 length is 13 residues. CDR3 in DNA: TGTGCCAGCAGTTGGGACAGGGTAAATGGCTACACCTTC. Protein: CASSWDRVNGYTF.

The chain employs TRBV6-4 and TRBJ2-1, with D tentatively TRBD1 or TRBD2 (6 bases each). Germline-derived CDR1 and CDR2 are MRHNA and SNTAGT. Trimming left V 3 bases short and J 4 bases short, with 19 bases between. There are 17 residues in the CDR3. In DNA form, the CDR3 reads TGTGCCAGCAGTGAAACTGGAGGGGGATTGGGGTACAATGAGCAGTTCTTC. Residues: CASSETGGGLGYNEQFF.

Worth noting for this clone: An end of the junction differs from the germline gene, which may be a read error. This chain uses TRBV5-1 with TRBJ2-1, with D possibly TRBD1 on 6 matching bases. In germline, CDR1 is SGHRS, CDR2 YFSETQ. CDR3 length equals 14 residues. CDR3 nucleotide sequence: TGCGCCTGCAGCGCCTACACAGGGTTGAATGAGCAGTTCTTC. Translation gives CACSAYTGLNEQFF.